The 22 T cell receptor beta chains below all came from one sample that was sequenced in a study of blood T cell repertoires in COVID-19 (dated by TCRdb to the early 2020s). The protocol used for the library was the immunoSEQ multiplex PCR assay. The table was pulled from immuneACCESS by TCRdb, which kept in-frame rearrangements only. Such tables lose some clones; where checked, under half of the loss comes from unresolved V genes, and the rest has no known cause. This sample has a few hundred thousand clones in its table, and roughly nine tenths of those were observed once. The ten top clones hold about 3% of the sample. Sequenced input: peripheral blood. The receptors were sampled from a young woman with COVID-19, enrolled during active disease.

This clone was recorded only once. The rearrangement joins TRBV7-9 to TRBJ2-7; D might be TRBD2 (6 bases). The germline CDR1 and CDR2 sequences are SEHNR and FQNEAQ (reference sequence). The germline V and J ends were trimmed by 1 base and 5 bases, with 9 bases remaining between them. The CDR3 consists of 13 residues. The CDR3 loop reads CASSLGRAHEQYV. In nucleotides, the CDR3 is TGTGCCAGCAGCTTAGGGAGGGCCCACGAGCAGTACGTC.

The CDR3 bases are TGCGCCAGCAGCCCCGGGAGCCCGTTATACGAGCAGTACTTC. Protein sequence: CASSPGSPLYEQYF. This rearrangement joins TRBV5-1 to TRBJ2-7; the D gene is possibly TRBD2 (6 bases). Per germline, CDR1 SGHRS and CDR2 YFSETQ. Trimming removed 4 bases from V and 4 bases from J, with 15 bases in between. The CDR3 length is 14 residues. Full variable domain (rest looked up from reference TRBV5-1 and TRBJ2-7): KAGVTQTPRYLIKTRGQQVTLSCSPISGHRSVSWYQQTPGQGLQFLFEYFSETQRNKGNFPGRFSGRQFSNSRSEMNVSTLELGDSALYLCASSPGSPLYEQYFGPGTRLTVT.

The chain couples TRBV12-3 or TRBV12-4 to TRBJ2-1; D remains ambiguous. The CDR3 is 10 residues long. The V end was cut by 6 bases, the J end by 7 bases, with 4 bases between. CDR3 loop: CASSANEQFF. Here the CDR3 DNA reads TGTGCCAGCAGCGCGAATGAGCAGTTCTTC.

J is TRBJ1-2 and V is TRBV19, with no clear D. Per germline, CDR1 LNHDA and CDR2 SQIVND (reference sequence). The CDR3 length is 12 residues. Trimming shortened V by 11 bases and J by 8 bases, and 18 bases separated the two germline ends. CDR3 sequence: CASEGQIRGYTF. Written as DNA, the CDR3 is TGTGCCTCGGAGGGCCAAATTCGGGGCTACACCTTC.

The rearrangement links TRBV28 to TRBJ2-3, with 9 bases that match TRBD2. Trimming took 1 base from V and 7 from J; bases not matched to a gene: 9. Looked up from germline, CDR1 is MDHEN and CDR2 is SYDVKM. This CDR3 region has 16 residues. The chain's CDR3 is CASSLLAGGPVNTQYF. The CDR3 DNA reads TGTGCCAGCAGTTTATTGGCGGGAGGGCCGGTAAATACGCAGTATTTT.

The CDR3 reads CAISEGGTGELFF. The CDR3, as DNA: TGTGCCATCAGTGAGGGAGGGACCGGGGAGCTGTTTTTT. The chain joins TRBV10-3 to TRBJ2-2; perhaps TRBD2 as D (6 bases). V was pared by 2 bases and J by 5 bases, with 6 bases between. This CDR3 has 13 amino acids. Germline CDR1 ENHRY, CDR2 SYGVKD.

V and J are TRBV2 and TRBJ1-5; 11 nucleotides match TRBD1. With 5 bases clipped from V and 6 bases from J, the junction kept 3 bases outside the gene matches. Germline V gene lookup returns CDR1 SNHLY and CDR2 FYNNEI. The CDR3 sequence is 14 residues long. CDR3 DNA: TGTGCCAGCAGTCAGGACAGGGGGCTTCAGCCCCAGCATTTT. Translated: CASSQDRGLQPQHF.

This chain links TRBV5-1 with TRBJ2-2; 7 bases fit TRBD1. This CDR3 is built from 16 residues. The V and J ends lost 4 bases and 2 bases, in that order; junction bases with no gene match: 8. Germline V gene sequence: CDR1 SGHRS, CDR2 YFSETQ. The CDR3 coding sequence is TGCGCCAGCAGCACTCAGACAGGGAGTAACACCGGGGAGCTGTTTTTT. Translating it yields CASSTQTGSNTGELFF.

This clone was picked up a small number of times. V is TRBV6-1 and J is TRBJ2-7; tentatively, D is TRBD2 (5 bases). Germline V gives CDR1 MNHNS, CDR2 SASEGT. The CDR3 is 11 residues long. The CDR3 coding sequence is TGTGCCAGCAGTGAAGGGCAGGACTGGAACGTC. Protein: CASSEGQDWNV.

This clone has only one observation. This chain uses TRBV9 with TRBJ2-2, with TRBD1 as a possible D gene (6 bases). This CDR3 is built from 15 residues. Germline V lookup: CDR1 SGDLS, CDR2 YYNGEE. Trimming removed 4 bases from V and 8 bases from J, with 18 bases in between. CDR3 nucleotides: TGTGCCAGCAGCCCAGGGGTCCCTGCTTTAGGGGAGCTGTTTTTT. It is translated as CASSPGVPALGELFF. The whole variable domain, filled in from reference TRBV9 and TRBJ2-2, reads DSGVTQTPKHLITATGQRVTLRCSPRSGDLSVYWYQQSLDQGLQFLIQYYNGEERAKGNILERFSAQQFPDLHSELNLSSLELGDSALYFCASSPGVPALGELFFGEGSRLTVL.

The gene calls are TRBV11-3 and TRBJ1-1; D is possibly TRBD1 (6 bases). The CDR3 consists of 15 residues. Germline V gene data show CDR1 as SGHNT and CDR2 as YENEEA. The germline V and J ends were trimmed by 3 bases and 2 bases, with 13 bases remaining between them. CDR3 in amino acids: CASSFQQGDNTEAFF. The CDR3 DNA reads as TGTGCCAGCAGCTTTCAACAGGGAGATAACACTGAAGCTTTCTTT.

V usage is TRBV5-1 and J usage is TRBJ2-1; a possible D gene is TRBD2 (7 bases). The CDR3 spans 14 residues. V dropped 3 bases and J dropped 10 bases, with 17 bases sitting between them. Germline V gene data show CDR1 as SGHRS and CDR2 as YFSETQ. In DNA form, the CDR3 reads TGCGCCAGCAGCTCTGGGGCGGGAGACAGGGAGCAGTTCTTC. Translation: CASSSGAGDREQFF.

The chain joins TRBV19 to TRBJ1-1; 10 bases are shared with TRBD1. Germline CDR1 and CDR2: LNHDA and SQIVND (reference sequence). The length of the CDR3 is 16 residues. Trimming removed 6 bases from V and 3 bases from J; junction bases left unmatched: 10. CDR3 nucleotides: TGTGCCAGTAGAATATGGGGGACAGGGGTTGACACTGAAGCTTTCTTT. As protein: CASRIWGTGVDTEAFF. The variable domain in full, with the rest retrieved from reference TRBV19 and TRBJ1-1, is DGGITQSPKYLFRKEGQNVTLSCEQNLNHDAMYWYRQDPGQGLRLIYYSQIVNDFQKGDIAEGYSVSREKKESFPLTVTSAQKNPTAFYLCASRIWGTGVDTEAFFGQGTRLTVV.

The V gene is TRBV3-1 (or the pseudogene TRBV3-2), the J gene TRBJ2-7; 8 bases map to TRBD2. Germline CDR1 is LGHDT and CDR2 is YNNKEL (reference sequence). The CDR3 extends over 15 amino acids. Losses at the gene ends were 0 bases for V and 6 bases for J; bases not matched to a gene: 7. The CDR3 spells CASSQDRAGGREQYF. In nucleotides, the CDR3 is TGTGCCAGCAGCCAAGATCGGGCGGGGGGCCGCGAGCAGTACTTC.

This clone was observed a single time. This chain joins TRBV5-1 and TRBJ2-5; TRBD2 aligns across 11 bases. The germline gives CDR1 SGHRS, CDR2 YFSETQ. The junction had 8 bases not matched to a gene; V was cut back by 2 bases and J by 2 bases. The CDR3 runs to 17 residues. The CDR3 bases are TGCGCCAGCAGCTTCTCCCTAGCGGGGGGACCACAAGAGACCCAGTACTTC. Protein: CASSFSLAGGPQETQYF.

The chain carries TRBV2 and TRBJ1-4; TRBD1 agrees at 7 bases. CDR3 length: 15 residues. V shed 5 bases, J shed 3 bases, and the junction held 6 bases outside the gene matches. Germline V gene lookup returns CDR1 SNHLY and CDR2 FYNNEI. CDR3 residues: CASSRQGAPNEKLFF. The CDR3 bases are TGTGCCAGCAGTAGACAGGGCGCTCCTAATGAAAAACTGTTTTTT.

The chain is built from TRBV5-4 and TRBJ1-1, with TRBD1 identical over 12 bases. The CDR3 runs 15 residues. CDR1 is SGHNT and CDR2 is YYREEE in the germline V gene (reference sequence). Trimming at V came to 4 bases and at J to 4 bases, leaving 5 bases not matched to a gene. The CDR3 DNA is TGTGCCAGCAGCCGGGGGACAGGGGGCGGCACTGAAGCTTTCTTT. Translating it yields CASSRGTGGGTEAFF.

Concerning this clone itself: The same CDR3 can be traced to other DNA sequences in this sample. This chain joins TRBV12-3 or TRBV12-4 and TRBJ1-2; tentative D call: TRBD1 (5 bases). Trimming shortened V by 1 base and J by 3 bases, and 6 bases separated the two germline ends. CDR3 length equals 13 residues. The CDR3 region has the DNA TGTGCCAGCAGTTTAGGGGGGGACTATGGCTACACCTTC. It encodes CASSLGGDYGYTF.

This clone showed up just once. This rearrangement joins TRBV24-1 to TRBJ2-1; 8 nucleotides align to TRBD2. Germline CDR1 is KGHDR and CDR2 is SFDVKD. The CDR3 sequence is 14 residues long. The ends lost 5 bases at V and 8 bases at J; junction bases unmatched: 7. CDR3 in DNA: TGTGCCACCAGTGCGGGAGGGCCAGCAGATGAGCAGTTCTTC. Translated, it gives CATSAGGPADEQFF.

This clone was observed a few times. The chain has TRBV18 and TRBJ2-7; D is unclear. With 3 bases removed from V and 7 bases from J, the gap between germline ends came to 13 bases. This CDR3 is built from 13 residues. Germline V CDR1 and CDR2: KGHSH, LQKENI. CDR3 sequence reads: CASSPDFTGEQYF. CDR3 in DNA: TGTGCCAGCTCACCTGACTTCACCGGTGAGCAGTACTTC.

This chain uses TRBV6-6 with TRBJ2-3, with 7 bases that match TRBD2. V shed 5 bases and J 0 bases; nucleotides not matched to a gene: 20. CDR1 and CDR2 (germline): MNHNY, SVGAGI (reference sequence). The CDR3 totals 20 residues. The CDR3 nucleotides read TGTGCCAGCAGTCACCCCCGGGGCTCACAACTAGCGCCTAGCACAGATACGCAGTATTTT. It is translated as CASSHPRGSQLAPSTDTQYF.

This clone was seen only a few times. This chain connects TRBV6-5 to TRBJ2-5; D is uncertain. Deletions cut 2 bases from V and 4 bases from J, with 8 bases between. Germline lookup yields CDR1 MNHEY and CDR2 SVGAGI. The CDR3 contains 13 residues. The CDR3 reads CASSYLPGETQYF. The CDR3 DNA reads TGTGCCAGCAGTTACCTTCCGGGAGAGACCCAGTACTTC.